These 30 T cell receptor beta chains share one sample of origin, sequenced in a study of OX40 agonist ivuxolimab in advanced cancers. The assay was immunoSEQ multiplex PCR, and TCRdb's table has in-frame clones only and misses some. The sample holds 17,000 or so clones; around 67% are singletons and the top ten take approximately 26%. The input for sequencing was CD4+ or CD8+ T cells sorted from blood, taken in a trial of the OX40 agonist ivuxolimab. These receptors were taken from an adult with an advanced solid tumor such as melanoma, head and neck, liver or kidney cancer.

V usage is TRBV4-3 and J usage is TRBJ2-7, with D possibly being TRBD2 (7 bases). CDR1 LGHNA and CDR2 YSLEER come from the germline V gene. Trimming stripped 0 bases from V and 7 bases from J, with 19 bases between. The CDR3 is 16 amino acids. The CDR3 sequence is CASSQDGGASSWEQYF. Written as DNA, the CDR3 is TGCGCCAGCAGCCAAGATGGGGGGGCCTCTTCATGGGAGCAGTACTTC.

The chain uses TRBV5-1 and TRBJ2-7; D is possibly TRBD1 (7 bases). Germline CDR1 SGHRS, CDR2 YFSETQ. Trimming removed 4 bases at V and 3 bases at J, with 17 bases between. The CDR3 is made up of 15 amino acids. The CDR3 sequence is CASSPWGGTDYEQYF. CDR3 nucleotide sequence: TGCGCCAGCAGCCCGTGGGGCGGGACAGACTACGAGCAGTACTTC. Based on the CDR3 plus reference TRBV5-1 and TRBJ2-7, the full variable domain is KAGVTQTPRYLIKTRGQQVTLSCSPISGHRSVSWYQQTPGQGLQFLFEYFSETQRNKGNFPGRFSGRQFSNSRSEMNVSTLELGDSALYLCASSPWGGTDYEQYFGPGTRLTVT.

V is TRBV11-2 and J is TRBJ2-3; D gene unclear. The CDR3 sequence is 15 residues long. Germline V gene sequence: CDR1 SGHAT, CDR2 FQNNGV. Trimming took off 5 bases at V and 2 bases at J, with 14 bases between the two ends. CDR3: CASSGRTEHTDTQYF. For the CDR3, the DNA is TGTGCCAGCAGCGGACGGACGGAACACACAGATACGCAGTATTTT.

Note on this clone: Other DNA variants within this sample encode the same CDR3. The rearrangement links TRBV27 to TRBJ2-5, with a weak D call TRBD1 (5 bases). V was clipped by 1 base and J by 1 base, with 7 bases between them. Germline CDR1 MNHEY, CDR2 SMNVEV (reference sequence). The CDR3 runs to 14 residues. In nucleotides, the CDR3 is TGTGCCAGCAGTTTATGGGGCACCCAAGAGACCCAGTACTTC. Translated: CASSLWGTQETQYF.

The CDR3 DNA reads as TGTGCCAGCAGCTTGACAGGGGGGATAACAGATACGCAGTATTTT. Translating it yields CASSLTGGITDTQYF. The chain carries TRBV5-6 and TRBJ2-3; 8 nucleotides match TRBD1. Germline-derived CDR1 and CDR2 are SGHDT and YYEEEE. J gave up 3 bases and V 1 base, and 4 bases lay outside the gene matches. The CDR3 is made up of 15 amino acids.

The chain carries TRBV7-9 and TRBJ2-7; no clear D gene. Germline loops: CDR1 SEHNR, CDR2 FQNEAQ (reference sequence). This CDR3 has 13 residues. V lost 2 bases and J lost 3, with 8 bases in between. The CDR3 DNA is TGTGCCAGCAGCTTATCGGAGAACTACGAGCAGTACTTC. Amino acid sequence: CASSLSENYEQYF.

The CDR3 DNA sequence: TGTGCCAGCAGCTTAGCATTGAATTTGGGGAAAAGCACAGATACGCAGTATTTT. It specifies CASSLALNLGKSTDTQYF. This chain joins TRBV11-2 and TRBJ2-3, with no clear D. Trimming stripped 1 base from V and 0 bases from J, with 17 bases between. The CDR3 is 18 amino acids. Germline CDR1 SGHAT, CDR2 FQNNGV.

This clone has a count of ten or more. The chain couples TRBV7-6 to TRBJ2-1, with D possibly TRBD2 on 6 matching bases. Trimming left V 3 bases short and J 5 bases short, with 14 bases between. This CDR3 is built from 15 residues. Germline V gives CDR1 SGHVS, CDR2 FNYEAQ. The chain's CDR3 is CASSLGDSKDNEQFF. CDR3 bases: TGTGCCAGCAGCTTGGGGGACTCTAAGGACAATGAGCAGTTCTTC.

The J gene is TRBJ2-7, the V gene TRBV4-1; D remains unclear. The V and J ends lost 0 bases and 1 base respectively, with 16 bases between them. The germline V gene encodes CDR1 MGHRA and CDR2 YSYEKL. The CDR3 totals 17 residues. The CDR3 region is CASSQEPFVGSSYEQYF. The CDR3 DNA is TGCGCCAGCAGCCAAGAGCCGTTTGTTGGCAGTTCCTACGAGCAGTACTTC.

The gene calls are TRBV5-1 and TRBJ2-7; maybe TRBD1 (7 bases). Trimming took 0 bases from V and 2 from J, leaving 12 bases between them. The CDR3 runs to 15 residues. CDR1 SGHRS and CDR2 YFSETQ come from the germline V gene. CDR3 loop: CASSLESGGTYEQYF. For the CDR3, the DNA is TGCGCCAGCAGCTTGGAATCAGGGGGGACCTACGAGCAGTACTTC.

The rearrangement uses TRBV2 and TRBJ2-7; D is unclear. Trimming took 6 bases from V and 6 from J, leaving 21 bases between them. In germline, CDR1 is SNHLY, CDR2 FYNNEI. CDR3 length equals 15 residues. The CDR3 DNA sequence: TGTGCCAGCAGCCAAGACCCAGGCCCTCTCTCCGAGCAGTACTTC. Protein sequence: CASSQDPGPLSEQYF.

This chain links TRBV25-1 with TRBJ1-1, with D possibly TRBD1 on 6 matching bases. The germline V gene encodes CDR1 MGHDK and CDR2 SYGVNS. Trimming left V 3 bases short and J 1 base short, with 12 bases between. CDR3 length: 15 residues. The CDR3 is CASSDLWGQNTEAFF. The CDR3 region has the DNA TGTGCCAGCAGTGATTTGTGGGGACAGAACACTGAAGCTTTCTTT.

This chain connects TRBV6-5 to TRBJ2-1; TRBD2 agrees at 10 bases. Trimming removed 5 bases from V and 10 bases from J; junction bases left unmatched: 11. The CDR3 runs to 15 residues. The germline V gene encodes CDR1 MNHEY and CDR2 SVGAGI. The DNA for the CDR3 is TGTGCCAGCAGTCCAAGCGGGAGGGCGAGGTGGGAGCAGTTCTTC. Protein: CASSPSGRARWEQFF.

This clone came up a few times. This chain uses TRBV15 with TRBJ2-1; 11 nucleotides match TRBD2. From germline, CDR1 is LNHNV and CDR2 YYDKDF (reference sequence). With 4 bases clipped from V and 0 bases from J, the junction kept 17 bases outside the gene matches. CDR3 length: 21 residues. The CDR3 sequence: CATSTPLLAGDPRSSYNEQFF. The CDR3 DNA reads TGTGCCACCAGCACTCCTCTACTAGCGGGAGATCCCCGGAGCTCCTACAATGAGCAGTTCTTC.

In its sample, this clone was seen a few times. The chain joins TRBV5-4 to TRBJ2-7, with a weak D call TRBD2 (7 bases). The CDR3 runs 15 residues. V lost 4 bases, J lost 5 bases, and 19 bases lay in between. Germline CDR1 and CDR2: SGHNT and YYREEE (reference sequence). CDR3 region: CASSPMGGLKDEQYF. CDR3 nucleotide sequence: TGTGCCAGCAGCCCAATGGGGGGGCTCAAGGACGAGCAGTACTTC.

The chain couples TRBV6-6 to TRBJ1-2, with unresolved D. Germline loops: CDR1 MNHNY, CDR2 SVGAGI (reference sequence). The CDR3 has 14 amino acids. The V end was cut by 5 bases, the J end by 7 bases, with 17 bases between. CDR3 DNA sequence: TGTGCCAGCAGTGGAGAGAGGGAACCGCCTGGCTACACCTTC. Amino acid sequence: CASSGEREPPGYTF.

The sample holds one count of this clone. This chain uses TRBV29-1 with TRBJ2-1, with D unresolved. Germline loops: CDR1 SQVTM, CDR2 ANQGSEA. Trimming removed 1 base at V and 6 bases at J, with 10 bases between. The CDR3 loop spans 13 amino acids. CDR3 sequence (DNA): TGCAGCGTTGAAGGCCAGACCCTCAATGAGCAGTTCTTC. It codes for CSVEGQTLNEQFF.

CDR3 DNA: TGTGCCAGCAGCCCTAATTACAATGAGCAGTTCTTC. Residues: CASSPNYNEQFF. This rearrangement joins TRBV6-5 to TRBJ2-1; the D is unclear. The CDR3 sequence is 12 residues long. Germline V gives CDR1 MNHEY, CDR2 SVGAGI. V was shortened by 6 bases and J by 4 bases, with 7 bases between the two germline ends.

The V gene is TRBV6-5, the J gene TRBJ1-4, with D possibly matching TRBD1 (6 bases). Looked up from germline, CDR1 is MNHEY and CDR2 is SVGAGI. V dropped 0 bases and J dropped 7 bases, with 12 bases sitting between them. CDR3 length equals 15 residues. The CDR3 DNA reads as TGTGCCAGCAGTTACTCGCGGACAGAGGGTGAAAAACTGTTTTTT. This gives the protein CASSYSRTEGEKLFF.

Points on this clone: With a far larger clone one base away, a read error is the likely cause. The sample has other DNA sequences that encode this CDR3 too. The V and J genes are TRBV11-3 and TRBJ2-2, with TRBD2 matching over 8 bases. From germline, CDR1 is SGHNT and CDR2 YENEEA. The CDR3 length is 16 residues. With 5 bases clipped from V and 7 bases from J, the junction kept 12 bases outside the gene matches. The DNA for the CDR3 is TGTGCCAGCAGCCGGGGGGGGCCCGGTCCGAACGGGGAGCTGTTTTTT. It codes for CASSRGGPGPNGELFF.

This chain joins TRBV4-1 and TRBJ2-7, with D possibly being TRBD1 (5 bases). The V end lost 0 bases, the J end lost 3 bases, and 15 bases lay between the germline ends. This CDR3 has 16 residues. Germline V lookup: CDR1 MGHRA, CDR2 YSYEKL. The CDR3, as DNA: TGCGCCAGCAGCCAAGAGTCTGGGGCAGAGAACTACGAGCAGTACTTC. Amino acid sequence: CASSQESGAENYEQYF.

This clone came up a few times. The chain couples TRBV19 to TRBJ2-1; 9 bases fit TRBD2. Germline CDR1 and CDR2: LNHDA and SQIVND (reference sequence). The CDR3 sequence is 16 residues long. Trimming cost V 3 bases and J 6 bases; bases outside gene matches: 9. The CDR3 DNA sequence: TGTGCCAGTAGTATCACGGCGGGAGGGCCGCCCAATGAGCAGTTCTTC. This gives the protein CASSITAGGPPNEQFF.

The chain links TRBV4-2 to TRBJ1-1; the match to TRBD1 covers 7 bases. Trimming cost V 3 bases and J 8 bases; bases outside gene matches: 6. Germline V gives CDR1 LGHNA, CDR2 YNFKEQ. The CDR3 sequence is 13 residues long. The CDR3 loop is CASSQETGREAFF. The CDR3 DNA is TGTGCCAGCAGCCAGGAGACAGGGCGAGAAGCTTTCTTT.

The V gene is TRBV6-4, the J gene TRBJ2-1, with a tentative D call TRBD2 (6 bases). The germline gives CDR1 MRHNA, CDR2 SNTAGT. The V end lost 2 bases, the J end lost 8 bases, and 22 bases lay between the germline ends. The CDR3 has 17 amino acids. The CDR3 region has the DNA TGTGCCAGCAGTGACAATCCGACAGCGGGCCCGGGGGATGAGCAGTTCTTC. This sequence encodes CASSDNPTAGPGDEQFF.

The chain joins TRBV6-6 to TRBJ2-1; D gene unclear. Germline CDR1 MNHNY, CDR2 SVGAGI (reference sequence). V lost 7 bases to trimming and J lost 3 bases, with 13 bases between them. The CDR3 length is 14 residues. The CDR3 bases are TGTGCCAGCACCCTGGACCCAATCTACAATGAGCAGTTCTTC. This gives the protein CASTLDPIYNEQFF.

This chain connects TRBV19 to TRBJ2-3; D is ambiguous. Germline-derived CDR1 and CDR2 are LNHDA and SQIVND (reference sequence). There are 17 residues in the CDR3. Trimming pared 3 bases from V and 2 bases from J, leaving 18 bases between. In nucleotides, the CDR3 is TGTGCCAGTAGTATCTGGGCAGGATCAGAGGACACAGATACGCAGTATTTT. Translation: CASSIWAGSEDTDTQYF.

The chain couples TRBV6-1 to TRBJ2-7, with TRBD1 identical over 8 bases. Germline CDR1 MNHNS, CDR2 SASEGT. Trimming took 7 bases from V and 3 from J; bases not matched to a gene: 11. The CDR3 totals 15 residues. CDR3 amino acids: CASTLTGEKGYEQYF. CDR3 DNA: TGTGCCAGCACCTTGACAGGGGAGAAAGGCTACGAGCAGTACTTC.

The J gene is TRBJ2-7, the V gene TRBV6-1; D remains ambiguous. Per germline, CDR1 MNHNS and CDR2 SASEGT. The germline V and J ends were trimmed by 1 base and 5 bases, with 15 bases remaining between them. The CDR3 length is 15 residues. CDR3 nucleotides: TGTGCCAGCAGTGAAGATGGCACTCCTCTGGACGAGCAGTACTTC. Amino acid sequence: CASSEDGTPLDEQYF.

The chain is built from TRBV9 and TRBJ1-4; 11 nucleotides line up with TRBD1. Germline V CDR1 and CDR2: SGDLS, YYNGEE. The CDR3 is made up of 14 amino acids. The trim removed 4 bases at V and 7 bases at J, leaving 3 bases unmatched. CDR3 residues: CASSPGTGGEKLFF. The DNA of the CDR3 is TGTGCCAGCAGCCCCGGGACAGGGGGTGAAAAACTGTTTTTT. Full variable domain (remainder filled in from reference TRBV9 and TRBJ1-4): DSGVTQTPKHLITATGQRVTLRCSPRSGDLSVYWYQQSLDQGLQFLIQYYNGEERAKGNILERFSAQQFPDLHSELNLSSLELGDSALYFCASSPGTGGEKLFFGSGTQLSVL.

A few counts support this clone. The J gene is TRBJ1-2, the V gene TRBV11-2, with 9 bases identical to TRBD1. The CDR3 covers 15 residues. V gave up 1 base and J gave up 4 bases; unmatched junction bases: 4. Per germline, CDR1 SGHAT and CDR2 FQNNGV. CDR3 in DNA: TGTGCCAGCAGCTTAGGGACAGGGGTTATCTATGGCTACACCTTC. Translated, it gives CASSLGTGVIYGYTF.